Shown below are 9 T cell receptor beta chains from a single sample sequenced in a study of blood T cell repertoires in COVID-19 (dated by TCRdb to 2019 to 2021). To prepare the library, the immunoSEQ multiplex PCR assay was applied. TCRdb retrieved this table from immuneACCESS and kept in-frame rearrangements only. Not all clones are present; in checked studies, unresolved V genes account for under half, and no reason is known for the remainder. The sample profile shows approximately 310,000 clones; around 86% of them were found once. The ten biggest clones cover 1% of the sample. Material: peripheral blood. These receptors were obtained from a man in his fifties with active or convalescent COVID-19.

This clone occurred once. The chain combines TRBV5-1 with TRBJ2-3, with 10 bases lining up with TRBD2. V trimming: 2 bases; J trimming: 5 bases; junction bases outside the gene matches: 5. The CDR3 has 15 amino acids. Germline loops: CDR1 SGHRS, CDR2 YFSETQ. CDR3 DNA sequence: TGCGCCAGCAGCTTAGGACTAGCGGTTGGAGATACGCAGTATTTT. Protein: CASSLGLAVGDTQYF.

The V and J genes are TRBV28 and TRBJ1-5, with D unresolved. The V end was cut by 4 bases, the J end by 4 bases, with 5 bases between. The CDR3 covers 12 residues. Germline V CDR1 and CDR2: MDHEN, SYDVKM. The CDR3 nucleotides read TGTGCCAGCAGTTCCCTAAATCAGCCCCAGCATTTT. It codes for CASSSLNQPQHF.

The rearrangement joins TRBV7-3 to TRBJ2-7, with 14 bases that match TRBD2. Germline CDR1 SGHTA, CDR2 FQGTGA. The CDR3 has 17 residues. V was clipped by 1 base and J by 6 bases; unmatched bases: 8. CDR3 coding DNA: TGTGCCAGCAGCTTAATGGGGGGGACTAGCGGGAGAGGCGAGCAGTACTTC. Translation gives CASSLMGGTSGRGEQYF.

V gene TRBV28 combines with J gene TRBJ2-5, with TRBD2 identical over 8 bases. This CDR3 comprises 14 residues. V lost 3 bases to trimming and J lost 5 bases; unmatched junction nucleotides: 5. Germline V gives CDR1 MDHEN, CDR2 SYDVKM. This chain's CDR3 is CASSFGGVVETQYF. The DNA of the CDR3 is TGTGCCAGCAGTTTCGGGGGGGTGGTGGAGACCCAGTACTTC.

This chain joins TRBV24-1 and TRBJ2-1; 9 bases agree with TRBD2. Trimming cost V 2 bases and J 2 bases; bases outside gene matches: 3. The CDR3 is 16 amino acids. Germline CDR1 KGHDR, CDR2 SFDVKD. Here the CDR3 reads CATSDSGLAPYNEQFF. CDR3 DNA sequence: TGTGCCACCAGTGATTCGGGACTAGCCCCCTACAATGAGCAGTTCTTC.

The V call is TRBV5-1, the J call TRBJ2-7; the D is unclear. Per the germline V gene, CDR1 is SGHRS and CDR2 is YFSETQ. The CDR3 length is 13 residues. V was trimmed by 0 bases and J by 5 bases, leaving 9 bases between them. The CDR3 region has the DNA TGCGCCAGCAGCTTGGATTTATTAAACGAGCAGTACTTC. Translating gives CASSLDLLNEQYF.

The chain carries TRBV27 and TRBJ1-6; 7 nucleotides line up with TRBD1. Per the germline V gene, CDR1 is MNHEY and CDR2 is SMNVEV (reference sequence). V shed 4 bases and J 9 bases; nucleotides not matched to a gene: 9. The CDR3 sequence is 15 residues long. This chain's CDR3 is CASSSRQGLGSPLHF. CDR3 sequence (DNA): TGTGCCAGCAGTTCTCGACAGGGTTTAGGTTCACCCCTCCACTTT.

This chain connects TRBV4-3 to TRBJ1-5, with 8 bases fitting TRBD1. CDR1 and CDR2 from the germline V gene are LGHNA and YSLEER. This CDR3 region has 15 residues. V shed 2 bases, J shed 3 bases, and the junction held 3 bases outside the gene matches. CDR3: CASSQWTGLNQPQHF. Here the CDR3 DNA reads TGCGCCAGCAGCCAATGGACAGGGCTCAATCAGCCCCAGCATTTT.

This chain joins TRBV28 and TRBJ1-4; D not resolved. V lost 8 bases, J lost 0 bases, and 7 bases lay in between. This CDR3 contains 13 residues. The germline V gene encodes CDR1 MDHEN and CDR2 SYDVKM. Written as DNA, the CDR3 is TGTGCCAGCCAGATGTCAACTAATGAAAAACTGTTTTTT. It is translated as CASQMSTNEKLFF.